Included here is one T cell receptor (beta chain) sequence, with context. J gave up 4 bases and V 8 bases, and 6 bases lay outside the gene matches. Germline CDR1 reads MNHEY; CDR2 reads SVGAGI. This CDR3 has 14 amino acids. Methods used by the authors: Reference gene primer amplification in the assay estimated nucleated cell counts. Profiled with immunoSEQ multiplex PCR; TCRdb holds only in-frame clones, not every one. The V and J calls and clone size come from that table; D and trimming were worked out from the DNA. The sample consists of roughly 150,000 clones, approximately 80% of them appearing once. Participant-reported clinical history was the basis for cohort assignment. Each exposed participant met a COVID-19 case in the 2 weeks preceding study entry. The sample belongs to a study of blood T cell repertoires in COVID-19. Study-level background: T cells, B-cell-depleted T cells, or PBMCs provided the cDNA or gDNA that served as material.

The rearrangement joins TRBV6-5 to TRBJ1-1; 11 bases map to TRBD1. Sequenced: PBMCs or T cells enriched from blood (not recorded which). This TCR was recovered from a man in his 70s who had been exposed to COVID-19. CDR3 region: CASGQGAVGTEAFF. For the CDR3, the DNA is TGTGCCAGCGGACAGGGGGCAGTCGGCACTGAAGCTTTCTTT.